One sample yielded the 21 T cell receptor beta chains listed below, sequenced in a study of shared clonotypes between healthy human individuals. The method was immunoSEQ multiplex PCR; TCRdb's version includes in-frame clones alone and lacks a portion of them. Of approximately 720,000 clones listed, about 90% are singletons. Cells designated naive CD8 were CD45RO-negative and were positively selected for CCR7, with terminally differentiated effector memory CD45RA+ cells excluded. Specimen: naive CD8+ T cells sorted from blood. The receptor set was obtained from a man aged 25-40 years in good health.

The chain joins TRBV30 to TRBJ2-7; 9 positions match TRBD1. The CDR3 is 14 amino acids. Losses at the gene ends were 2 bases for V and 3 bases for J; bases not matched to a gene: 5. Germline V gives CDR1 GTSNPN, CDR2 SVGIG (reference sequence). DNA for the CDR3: TGTGCCTGGAGTCCGGGGACAGGGATCTACGAGCAGTACTTC. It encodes CAWSPGTGIYEQYF.

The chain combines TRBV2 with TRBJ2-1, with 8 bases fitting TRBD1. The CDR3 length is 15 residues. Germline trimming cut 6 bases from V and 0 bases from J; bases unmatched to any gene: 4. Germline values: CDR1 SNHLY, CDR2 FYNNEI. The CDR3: CASRRDRSSYNEQFF. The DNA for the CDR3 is TGTGCCAGCAGGCGGGACAGGAGCTCCTACAATGAGCAGTTCTTC.

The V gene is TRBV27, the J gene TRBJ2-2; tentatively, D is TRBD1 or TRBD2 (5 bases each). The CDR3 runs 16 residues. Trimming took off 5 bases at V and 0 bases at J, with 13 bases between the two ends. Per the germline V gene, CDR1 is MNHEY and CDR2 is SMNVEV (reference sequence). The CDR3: CASSQPGPTNTGELFF. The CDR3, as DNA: TGTGCCAGCAGTCAACCGGGACCGACGAACACCGGGGAGCTGTTTTTT.

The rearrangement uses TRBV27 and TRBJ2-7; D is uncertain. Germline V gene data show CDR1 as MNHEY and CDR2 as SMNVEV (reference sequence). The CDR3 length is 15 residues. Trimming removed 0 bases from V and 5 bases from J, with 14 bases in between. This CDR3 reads CASSLSYSQVDEQYF. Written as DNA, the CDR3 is TGTGCCAGCAGTTTATCGTATTCCCAGGTAGACGAGCAGTACTTC.

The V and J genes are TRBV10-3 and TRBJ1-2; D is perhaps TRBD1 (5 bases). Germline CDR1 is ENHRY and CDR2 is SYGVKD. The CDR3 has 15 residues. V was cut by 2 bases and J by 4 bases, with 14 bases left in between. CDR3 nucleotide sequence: TGTGCCATCAGTGAGGGGGACCGATACCTCTATGGCTACACCTTC. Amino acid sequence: CAISEGDRYLYGYTF.

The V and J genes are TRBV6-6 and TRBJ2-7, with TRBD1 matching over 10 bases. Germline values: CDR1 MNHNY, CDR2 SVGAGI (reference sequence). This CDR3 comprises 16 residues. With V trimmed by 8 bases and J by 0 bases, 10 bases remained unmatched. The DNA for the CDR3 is TGTGCCAGCCTCCGGGACAGGGGCTTGAGCTCCTACGAGCAGTACTTC. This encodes CASLRDRGLSSYEQYF.

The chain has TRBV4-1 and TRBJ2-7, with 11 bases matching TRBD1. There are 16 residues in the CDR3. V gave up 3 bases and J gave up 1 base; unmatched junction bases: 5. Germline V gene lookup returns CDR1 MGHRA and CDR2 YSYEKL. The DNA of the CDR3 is TGCGCCAGCAGCCACCCACGGGACAGGGGGTCCTACGAGCAGTACTTC. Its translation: CASSHPRDRGSYEQYF.

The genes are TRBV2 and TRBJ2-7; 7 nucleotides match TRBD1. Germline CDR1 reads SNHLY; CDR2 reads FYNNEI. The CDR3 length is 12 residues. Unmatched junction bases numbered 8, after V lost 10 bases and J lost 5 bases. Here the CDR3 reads CATRDSVHEQYF. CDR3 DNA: TGTGCCACTAGGGACAGCGTCCACGAGCAGTACTTC.

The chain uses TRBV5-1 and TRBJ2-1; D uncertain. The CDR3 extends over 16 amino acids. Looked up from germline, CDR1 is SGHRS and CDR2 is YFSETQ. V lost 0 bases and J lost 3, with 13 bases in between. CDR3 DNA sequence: TGCGCCAGCAGCTTGGGGTCTTCCAACCACTACAATGAGCAGTTCTTC. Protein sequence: CASSLGSSNHYNEQFF.

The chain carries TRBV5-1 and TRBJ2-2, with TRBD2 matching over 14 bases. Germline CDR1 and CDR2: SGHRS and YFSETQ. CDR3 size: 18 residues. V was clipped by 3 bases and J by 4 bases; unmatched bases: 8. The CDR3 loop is CASSWGLAGVGFTGELFF. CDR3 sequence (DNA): TGCGCCAGCAGCTGGGGACTAGCGGGAGTCGGGTTCACCGGGGAGCTGTTTTTT. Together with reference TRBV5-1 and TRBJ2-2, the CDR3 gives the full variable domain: KAGVTQTPRYLIKTRGQQVTLSCSPISGHRSVSWYQQTPGQGLQFLFEYFSETQRNKGNFPGRFSGRQFSNSRSEMNVSTLELGDSALYLCASSWGLAGVGFTGELFFGEGSRLTVL.

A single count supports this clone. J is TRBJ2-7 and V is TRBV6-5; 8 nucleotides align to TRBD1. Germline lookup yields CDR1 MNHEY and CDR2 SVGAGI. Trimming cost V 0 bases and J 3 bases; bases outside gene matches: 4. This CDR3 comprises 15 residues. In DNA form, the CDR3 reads TGTGCCAGCAGTTACTCTCATGGACAGGGCTACGAGCAGTACTTC. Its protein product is CASSYSHGQGYEQYF.

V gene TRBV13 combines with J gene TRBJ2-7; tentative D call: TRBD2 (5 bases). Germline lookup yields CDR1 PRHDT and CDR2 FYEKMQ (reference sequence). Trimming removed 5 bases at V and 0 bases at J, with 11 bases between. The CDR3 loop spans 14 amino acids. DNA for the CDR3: TGTGCCAGCAGCCCGGACTCGAGCTCCTACGAGCAGTACTTC. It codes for CASSPDSSSYEQYF.

CDR3 nucleotides: TGCGCCAGCAGCTTGGAGGATGACGAGCAGTACTTC. It yields the protein CASSLEDDEQYF. The V and J genes are TRBV5-1 and TRBJ2-7, with D hard to call. Trimming removed 0 bases from V and 5 bases from J, with 6 bases in between. CDR1 is SGHRS, CDR2 YFSETQ, per germline. The CDR3 extends over 12 amino acids. Using reference TRBV5-1 and TRBJ2-7 for the parts outside the CDR3, the full variable domain is KAGVTQTPRYLIKTRGQQVTLSCSPISGHRSVSWYQQTPGQGLQFLFEYFSETQRNKGNFPGRFSGRQFSNSRSEMNVSTLELGDSALYLCASSLEDDEQYFGPGTRLTVT.

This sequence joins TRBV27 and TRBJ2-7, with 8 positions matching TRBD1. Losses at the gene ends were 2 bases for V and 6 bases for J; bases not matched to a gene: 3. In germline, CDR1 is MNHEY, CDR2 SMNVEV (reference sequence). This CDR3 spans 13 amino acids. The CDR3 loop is CASSLRTGFEQYF. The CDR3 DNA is TGTGCCAGCAGTTTAAGGACAGGGTTCGAGCAGTACTTC.

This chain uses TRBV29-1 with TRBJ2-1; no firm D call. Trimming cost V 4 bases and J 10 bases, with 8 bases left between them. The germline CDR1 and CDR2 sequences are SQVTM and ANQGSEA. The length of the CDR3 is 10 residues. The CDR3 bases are TGCAGCGTTGGGACCCCAGAGCAGTTCTTC. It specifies CSVGTPEQFF.

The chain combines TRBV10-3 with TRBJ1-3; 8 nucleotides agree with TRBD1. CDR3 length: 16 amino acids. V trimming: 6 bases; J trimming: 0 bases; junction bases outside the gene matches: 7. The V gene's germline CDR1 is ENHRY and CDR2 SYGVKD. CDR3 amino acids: CAIRDDRGPSGNTIYF. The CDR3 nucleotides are TGTGCCATCAGGGATGACAGGGGCCCCTCTGGAAACACCATATATTTT.

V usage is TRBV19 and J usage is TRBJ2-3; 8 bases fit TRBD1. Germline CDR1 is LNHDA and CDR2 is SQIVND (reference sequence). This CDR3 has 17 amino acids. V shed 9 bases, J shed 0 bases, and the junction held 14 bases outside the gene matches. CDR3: CARTGVSVARSTDTQYF. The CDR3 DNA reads TGTGCCAGGACAGGGGTGTCGGTGGCACGTAGCACAGATACGCAGTATTTT.

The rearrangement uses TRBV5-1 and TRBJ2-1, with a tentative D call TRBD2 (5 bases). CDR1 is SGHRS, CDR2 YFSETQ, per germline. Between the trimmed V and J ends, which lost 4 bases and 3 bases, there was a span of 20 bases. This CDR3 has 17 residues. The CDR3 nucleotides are TGCGCCAGCAGCCGATTTCCTTTGGGAGCGGACTACAATGAGCAGTTCTTC. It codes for CASSRFPLGADYNEQFF.

Here the CDR3 DNA reads TGTGCCAGCACCCAGGACAGGGGTGGTCGAGATACGCAGTATTTT. Its protein is CASTQDRGGRDTQYF. This chain links TRBV7-9 with TRBJ2-3; 9 bases match TRBD1. CDR3 length: 15 amino acids. V was clipped by 7 bases and J by 5 bases; unmatched bases: 10. Germline loops: CDR1 SEHNR, CDR2 FQNEAQ (reference sequence).

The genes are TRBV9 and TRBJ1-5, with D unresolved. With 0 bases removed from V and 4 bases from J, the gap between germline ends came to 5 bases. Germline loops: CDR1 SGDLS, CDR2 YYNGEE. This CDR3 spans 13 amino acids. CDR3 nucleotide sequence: TGTGCCAGCAGCGTAGAGGTTAATCAGCCCCAGCATTTT. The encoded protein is CASSVEVNQPQHF.

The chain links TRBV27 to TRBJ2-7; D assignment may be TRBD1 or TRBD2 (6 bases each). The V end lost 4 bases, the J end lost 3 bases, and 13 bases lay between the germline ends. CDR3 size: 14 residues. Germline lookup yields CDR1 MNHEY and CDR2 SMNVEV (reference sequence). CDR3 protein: CASSSWGANYEQYF. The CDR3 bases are TGTGCCAGCAGTTCTTGGGGGGCCAACTACGAGCAGTACTTC.